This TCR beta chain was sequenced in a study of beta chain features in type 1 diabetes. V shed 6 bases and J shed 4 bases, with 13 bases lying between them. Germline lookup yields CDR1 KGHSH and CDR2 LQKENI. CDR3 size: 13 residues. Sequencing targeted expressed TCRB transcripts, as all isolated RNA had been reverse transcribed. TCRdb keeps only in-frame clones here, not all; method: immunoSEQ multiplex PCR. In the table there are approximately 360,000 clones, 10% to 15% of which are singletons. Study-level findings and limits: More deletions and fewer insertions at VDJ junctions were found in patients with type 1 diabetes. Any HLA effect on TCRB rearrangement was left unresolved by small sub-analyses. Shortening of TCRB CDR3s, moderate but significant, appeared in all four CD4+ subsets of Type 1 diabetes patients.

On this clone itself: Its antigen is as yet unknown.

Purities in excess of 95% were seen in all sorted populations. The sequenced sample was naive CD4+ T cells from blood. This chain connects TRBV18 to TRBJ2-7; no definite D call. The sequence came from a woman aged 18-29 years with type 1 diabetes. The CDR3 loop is CASSPGRYYEQYF. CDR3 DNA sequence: TGTGCCAGCTCCCCCGGTCGGTATTACGAGCAGTACTTC.